Each of the 5 T cell receptor beta chains below was sequenced from the same sample in a study of spatial heterogeneity in lung cancer. A single record per CDR3 protein comes from TCRdb applying MiXCR to the 5' RACE reads. In the table there are 50,000 to 65,000 distinct CDR3 sequences, roughly 6.5% of which are singletons. The time point: sample taken at primary tumor resection. Unsorted tumor, nontumor lung tissue or cryopreserved PBMC supplied the whole RNA. The sequencing used PBMCs, collected at surgery. These receptors were obtained from a female donor with early-stage non-small cell lung cancer.

This clonotype appeared a few times. The genes are TRBV3-1 and TRBJ1-4; TRBD1 matches at 7 bases. This CDR3 comprises 14 residues. From germline, CDR1 is LGHDT and CDR2 YNNKEL (reference sequence). V lost 4 bases and J lost 5; bases outside the gene matches: 4. The CDR3 sequence: CASSRRTGNEKLFF. The CDR3 DNA is TGTGCCAGCAGCCGGAGGACAGGCAATGAAAAACTGTTTTTT. Full variable domain (missing parts from reference TRBV3-1 and TRBJ1-4): DTAVSQTPKYLVTQMGNDKSIKCEQNLGHDTMYWYKQDSKKFLKIMFSYNNKELIINETVPNRFSPKSPDKAHLNLHINSLELGDSAVYFCASSRRTGNEKLFFGSGTQLSVL.

This clonotype was seen ten or more times. The chain employs TRBV19 and TRBJ2-1; 11 bases are a match to TRBD2. This CDR3 is built from 15 residues. Germline V gene sequence: CDR1 LNHDA, CDR2 SQIVND (reference sequence). Trimming removed 7 bases from V and 9 bases from J; junction bases left unmatched: 11. In DNA form, the CDR3 reads TGTGCCAGTACCACCATAGCGGGGGGGCTTGGTGAGCAGTTCTTC. Translating it yields CASTTIAGGLGEQFF.

This clonotype was seen ten or more times. The chain recombines TRBV7-2 with TRBJ1-1; TRBD1 might be the D (5 bases). CDR1 and CDR2 from the germline V gene are SGHTA and FQGNSA. V lost 0 bases and J lost 4, with 9 bases in between. The CDR3 sequence is 14 residues long. The CDR3 DNA reads TGTGCCAGCAGCTTAGCCGGGGGAGTCACTGAAGCTTTCTTT. It codes for CASSLAGGVTEAFF.

V usage is TRBV5-1 and J usage is TRBJ2-3, with 12 nucleotides matching TRBD2. The V gene end was trimmed by 1 base and the J gene end by 1 base; junction bases not matched to a gene: 1. From germline, CDR1 is SGHRS and CDR2 YFSETQ. The CDR3 sequence is 16 residues long. The DNA for the CDR3 is TGCGCCAGCAGCTTGACTAGCGGGGGGCGCACAGATACGCAGTATTTT. The encoded protein is CASSLTSGGRTDTQYF.

This clonotype has at least ten counts. This rearrangement joins TRBV2 to TRBJ2-6; D is unclear. The CDR3 is made up of 13 amino acids. Looked up from germline, CDR1 is SNHLY and CDR2 is FYNNEI. V lost 7 bases, J lost 2 bases, and 6 bases lay in between. The CDR3 protein is CASKGTGANVLTF. The CDR3 coding sequence is TGTGCCAGCAAGGGAACTGGGGCCAACGTCCTGACTTTC.